This TCR beta chain was retrieved from a study of blood T cell repertoires in COVID-19. The CDR3 consists of 11 residues. With 5 bases removed from V and 8 bases from J, the gap between germline ends came to 9 bases. In germline, CDR1 is LGHDT, CDR2 YNNKEL (reference sequence). As processed by the authors: The authors estimated nucleated cell counts from reference gene primer amplification. Clones were sequenced by immunoSEQ multiplex PCR, and TCRdb holds only the in-frame ones, with some missing. V, J and clone size were drawn from that table, and D and trimming were deduced from the DNA. The table lists 50,000 or so clones, under 90% of them singletons.

This TCR came from a man in his forties or fifties with acute or convalescent COVID-19. This chain connects TRBV3-1 (or the pseudogene TRBV3-2) to TRBJ1-2, with D possibly being TRBD1 (5 bases). The sequencing input was peripheral blood. Written as DNA, the CDR3 is TGTGCCAGCAGCGGGGGGAGAGGCTACACCTTC. Translated, it gives CASSGGRGYTF.